This T cell receptor beta chain was captured in a study of blood T cell repertoires in COVID-19. At the level of the study: Some COVID-19 samples were acute and others convalescent; all came from the United States, Italy and Spain.

The CDR3 sequence is 15 residues long. Germline CDR1 is MNHEY and CDR2 is SMNVEV (reference sequence). Trimming removed 6 bases from V and 2 bases from J; junction bases left unmatched: 6. In the original workflow: From reference gene primer amplification, estimates of nucleated cell counts were derived. TCRdb's copy holds only in-frame clones and misses some; the assay was immunoSEQ multiplex PCR. The V and J calls and the clone size are those of that table, but D and trimming were determined from the DNA. The sample carries around 230,000 clones, around 82% recorded once. The chain joins TRBV27 to TRBJ2-3, with TRBD2 matching 9 bases. The clonotype comes from a woman in her fifties or sixties with acute or convalescent COVID-19. The sequenced sample was peripheral blood. CDR3 sequence: CASRAGLASTDTQYF. CDR3 in DNA: TGTGCCAGCAGGGCGGGACTAGCTTCCACAGATACGCAGTATTTT.